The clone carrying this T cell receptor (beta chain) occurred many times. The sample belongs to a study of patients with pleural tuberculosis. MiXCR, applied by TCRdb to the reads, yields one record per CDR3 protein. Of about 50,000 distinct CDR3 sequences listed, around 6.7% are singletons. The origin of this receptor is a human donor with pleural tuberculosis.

CDR3 residues: CSARALGRSGNTIYF. CDR3 bases: TGCAGTGCTAGAGCCCTTGGACGCTCTGGAAACACCATATATTTT. This sequence joins TRBV20-1 and TRBJ1-3; the D is unclear. The CDR3 has 15 residues. V gave up 1 base and J gave up 0 bases, with 10 bases separating them. The germline V gene has CDR1 DFQATT and CDR2 SNEGSKA (reference sequence).